The entry below describes one T cell receptor (beta chain). Its antigen remains unidentified. This specimen belongs to a study of T cells expressing NK-cell markers (dated by TCRdb to 2019 to 2021). Broadly, across the study: In sorted CD3+CD56+NKG2C+, CD3+CD56+NKG2C- and CD3+CD56-NKG2C+ T-cell subsets from several donors, TCR beta-chain repertoires were profiled. Of the eight sequenced donors, seven were found to be HCMV-seropositive and one was found to be HCMV-seronegative. The study sequenced eight donors, all healthy volunteers chosen at random: three men and five women. Sequencing of the libraries produced 2 x 150 bp reads on Illumina HiSeq 2000/2500, MiSeq or NextSeq.

The investigation overall reported the following: In over five donors, the dominant CD3+CD56+NKG2C+ clonotypes were found to rank among the top 10 CD8+ clonotypes and to make up roughly 1.0-7.0% of CD8+ T cells. Those dominant clonotypes were again the most abundant among CD3+CD56-NKG2C+ cells in several donors, at about 28.3-60.1%. It remained unclear whether the expanded NKG2C-expressing T cell clones were specific for HCMV antigens.

For sequencing, an Illumina HiSeq 2000 was employed. The TCR beta cDNA libraries were made using 5'RACE template switching, a step that added both a universal primer site and unique molecular identifiers. cDNA synthesis was primed from the TCR beta constant segment and was followed by two successive PCR amplification steps. The study's own analysis went as follows. MIGEC handled demultiplexing of the reads and grouping by UMI, while MiTCR was used to assemble and quantify clonotypes. To remove erroneous sequences, TCR cDNA sequences were retained only when supported by two or more reads. The tcR package was used for downstream repertoire analysis, and clonotypes were matched across fractions by CDR3 nucleotide sequence plus V segment. VDJmatch was used to annotate antigen specificity against VDJdb, with one amino acid substitution in CDR3 allowed. After the reads were reprocessed by TCRdb, one entry was made per CDR3 protein sequence, with no DNA. The V and J calls were not made by the authors but by TCRdb's processing. The sample's clone listing holds 350,000 to 450,000 distinct CDR3 sequences. The ten top clones hold around 5.2% of the sample.

HCMV serostatus was determined by detecting HCMV-specific IgG in serum with a commercial ELISA kit. Ficoll density gradient centrifugation was used to isolate peripheral blood mononuclear cells from blood. Source material: blood T cells: a sorted CD56 or NKG2C T cell subset, CD4+ or CD8+ T cells, or bulk PBMC T cells (not recorded which). The receptor was derived from a man aged 18-70 years in good health.

This receptor carries the CDR3 CASSLATDQPQHF. The V and J genes are TRBV7-9 and TRBJ1-5. CDR1 and CDR2 (SEHNR, FQNEAQ) derive from the germline V gene (reference sequence). Inclusive of the bounding cysteine and phenylalanine, the CDR3 is 13 residues long. The DNA sequence is not available.